This paragraph reports one T cell receptor (beta chain). The sample is drawn from a study of control samples from healthy donors and cancer patients. Repertoires were generated with immunoSEQ multiplex PCR, while TCRdb's copy carries only in-frame clones and drops some. The sample contains about 94,000 clones, less than 95% of which appear only once. The CDR3 consists of 11 residues. Germline V CDR1 and CDR2: ENHRY, SYGVKD. Trimming removed 10 bases from V and 8 bases from J, with 14 bases in between. This sequence joins TRBV10-3 and TRBJ1-2, with D maybe TRBD1 (6 bases). Sequences were obtained from blood. This clonotype was sampled from a woman between 18 and 30 years old in good health. The CDR3 region is CASEGESGYTF. CDR3 in DNA: TGTGCCAGCGAGGGGGAAAGCGGCTACACCTTC.